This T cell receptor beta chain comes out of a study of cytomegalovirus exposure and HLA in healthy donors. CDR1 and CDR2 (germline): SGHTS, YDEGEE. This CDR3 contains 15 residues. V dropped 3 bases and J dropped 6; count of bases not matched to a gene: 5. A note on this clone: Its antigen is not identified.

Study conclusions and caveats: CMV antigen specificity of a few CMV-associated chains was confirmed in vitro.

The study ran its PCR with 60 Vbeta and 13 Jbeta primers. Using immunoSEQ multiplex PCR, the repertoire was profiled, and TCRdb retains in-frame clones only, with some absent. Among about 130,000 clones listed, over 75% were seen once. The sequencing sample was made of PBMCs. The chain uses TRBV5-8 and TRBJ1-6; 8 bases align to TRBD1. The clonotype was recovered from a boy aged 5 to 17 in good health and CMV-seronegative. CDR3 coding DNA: TGTGCCAGCAGCTCCGGACAGGGAGGTAATTCACCCCTCCACTTT. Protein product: CASSSGQGGNSPLHF.